The 18 T cell receptor beta chains reported below all come from one sample, sequenced in a study of glioma-infiltrating T cells. The iRepertoire nested amplicon-rescue multiplex PCR amplified TCR alpha and beta CDR3s from RNA. TCRdb reprocessed the multiplex PCR reads with MiXCR, giving one entry per CDR3 protein. The sample yields about 89,000 distinct CDR3 sequences, about a quarter seen once. Material: glioma tissue, nonneoplastic brain tissue, or PBMCs (not recorded which). The receptors here all came from a human donor with low-grade glioma or glioblastoma, undergoing nonglioma brain surgery, or in good health (not recorded which).

The sample holds many counts of this clonotype. The V gene is TRBV2, the J gene TRBJ1-5; 7 bases agree with TRBD1. The junction had 12 bases not matched to a gene; V was cut back by 7 bases and J by 6 bases. From germline, CDR1 is SNHLY and CDR2 FYNNEI. The CDR3 has 15 residues. CDR3 region: CASTGKNRDSQPQHF. CDR3 DNA: TGTGCCAGCACGGGAAAGAACAGGGACAGTCAGCCCCAGCATTTT.

This clonotype was counted many times. CDR3 amino acids: CASRGLTTQYF. CDR3 in DNA: TGTGCCAGTAGAGGGCTAACGACCCAGTACTTC. The genes are TRBV19 and TRBJ2-5; unclear D gene. V dropped 6 bases and J dropped 7 bases, with 9 bases sitting between them. The CDR3 contains 11 residues. Looked up from germline, CDR1 is LNHDA and CDR2 is SQIVND (reference sequence).

This clonotype was observed a handful of times. The genes are TRBV4-2 and TRBJ1-5; a weak D match, TRBD1 (5 bases). From germline, CDR1 is LGHNA and CDR2 YNFKEQ. The CDR3 runs 17 residues. The V end lost 0 bases, the J end lost 3 bases, and 15 bases lay between the germline ends. Here the CDR3 reads CASSQDPGYRANQPQHF. In DNA, the CDR3 is TGTGCCAGCAGCCAAGATCCAGGGTATCGGGCCAATCAGCCCCAGCATTTT.

Points on this clonotype: A read error may explain this, as a much larger clone is one base away. CDR3 sequence reads: CAARRGGPQGVEAFF. The CDR3 region has the DNA TGTGCCGCGAGACGAGGGGGACCCCAGGGCGTTGAAGCTTTCTTT. V gene TRBV10-3 combines with J gene TRBJ1-1; D perhaps matches TRBD1 (6 bases). V dropped 11 bases and J dropped 7 bases, with 26 bases sitting between them. Per the germline V gene, CDR1 is ENHRY and CDR2 is SYGVKD. This CDR3 is built from 15 residues.

The table lists this clonotype with many counts. This chain connects TRBV19 to TRBJ1-4; D call uncertain. V lost 8 bases and J lost 7, with 14 bases in between. This CDR3 has 13 residues. The germline gives CDR1 LNHDA, CDR2 SQIVND (reference sequence). The CDR3 DNA reads as TGTGCCAGTCACCTCACCTGGGGTGAAAAACTGTTTTTT. It is translated as CASHLTWGEKLFF.

This clonotype was observed a handful of times. The V and J genes are TRBV19 and TRBJ2-7, with 11 bases matching TRBD2. CDR1 is LNHDA, CDR2 SQIVND, per germline (reference sequence). V was pared by 4 bases and J by 2 bases, with 4 bases of the junction left unmatched. The CDR3 contains 15 residues. As DNA, the CDR3 is TGTGCCAGTAGTAGTGGACTAGCGGGCACCTACGAGCAGTACTTC. Translated: CASSSGLAGTYEQYF.

The chain combines TRBV3-1 with TRBJ2-7, with 7 bases matching TRBD2. The germline gives CDR1 LGHDT, CDR2 YNNKEL (reference sequence). This CDR3 comprises 14 residues. The junction had 7 bases not matched to a gene; V was cut back by 3 bases and J by 5 bases. Here the CDR3 DNA reads TGTGCCAGCAGCCAGGGGGGGGGTATCAACGAGCAGTACTTC. Amino acids: CASSQGGGINEQYF.

The V call is TRBV29-1, the J call TRBJ1-2, with 7 bases lining up with TRBD1. The CDR3 consists of 16 residues. Germline CDR1 is SQVTM and CDR2 is ANQGSEA. The junction had 13 bases not matched to a gene; V was cut back by 6 bases and J by 0 bases. The CDR3 bases are TGCAGCGTGTCAGGAGGGGGCATGCTGCCTAACTATGGCTACACCTTC. Encoded protein: CSVSGGGMLPNYGYTF.

This clonotype was seen ten or more times. J is TRBJ2-7 and V is TRBV7-2; D is perhaps TRBD1 (6 bases). V lost 5 bases and J lost 2, with 10 bases in between. Germline V CDR1 and CDR2: SGHTA, FQGNSA. CDR3 length: 13 amino acids. The CDR3 reads CASSPGTPYEQYF. The CDR3 DNA reads as TGTGCCAGCAGCCCCGGGACACCCTACGAGCAGTACTTC. The whole variable domain, remainder taken from reference TRBV7-2 and TRBJ2-7, is GAGVSQSPSNKVTEKGKDVELRCDPISGHTALYWYRQSLGQGLEFLIYFQGNSAPDKSGLPSDRFSAERTGGSVSTLTIQRTQQEDSAVYLCASSPGTPYEQYFGPGTRLTVT.

This clonotype was seen ten or more times. J is TRBJ2-5 and V is TRBV4-1; 8 positions agree with TRBD2. Germline V gene lookup returns CDR1 MGHRA and CDR2 YSYEKL. The CDR3 extends over 15 amino acids. V shed 4 bases, J shed 2 bases, and the junction held 6 bases outside the gene matches. The CDR3 loop reads CASSRSGSEQETQYF. In DNA form, the CDR3 reads TGCGCCAGCAGCCGAAGCGGGAGCGAACAAGAGACCCAGTACTTC.

This clonotype was picked up many times. The chain combines TRBV7-9 with TRBJ1-2; D unclear. V was pared by 5 bases and J by 6 bases, with 13 bases between. Germline V lookup: CDR1 SEHNR, CDR2 FQNEAQ (reference sequence). The CDR3 has 13 amino acids. The CDR3 DNA reads TGTGCCAGCAGCCCCCCCCGCAAGGATGGCTACACCTTC. Translated: CASSPPRKDGYTF.

Turning to this clonotype: A much larger clone lies one base from this, so it may be a read error. The gene calls are TRBV20-1 and TRBJ2-1; 7 nucleotides agree with TRBD2. Looked up from germline, CDR1 is DFQATT and CDR2 is SNEGSKA (reference sequence). The V and J ends lost 6 bases and 2 bases, in that order; junction bases with no gene match: 10. CDR3 length: 15 amino acids. The CDR3: CSATRASGAYNEQFF. The CDR3 nucleotides are TGCAGTGCCACAAGGGCTAGCGGAGCCTACAATGAGCAGTTCTTC.

This clonotype has ten or more counts. Lacking the conserved final phenylalanine or tryptophan, this CDR3 likely reflects a read error. This chain uses TRBV29-1 with TRBJ1-1; D gene unclear. The germline V gene has CDR1 SQVTM and CDR2 ANQGSEA. With 3 bases removed from V and 5 bases from J, the gap between germline ends came to 16 bases. This CDR3 is 14 amino acids long. The CDR3 sequence is CSVDPHAGRTEAFL. The CDR3 DNA is TGCAGCGTTGACCCACACGCAGGACGAACTGAAGCTTTCCTT.

This clonotype has just one count. This chain connects TRBV12-3 or TRBV12-4 to TRBJ2-5, with TRBD2 matching over 7 bases. This CDR3 contains 14 residues. J was trimmed by 6 bases and V by 1 base; bases with no gene match: 5. This CDR3 is CASSLGGSRKTQYF. The CDR3 nucleotides read TGTGCCAGCAGTTTAGGCGGGAGTCGTAAGACCCAGTACTTC.

Comment on this clonotype: A single base separates this from a much larger clone, so it may be a read error. This is likely a read error, given that the CDR3 carries no conserved phenylalanine or tryptophan at its end. V usage is TRBV2 and J usage is TRBJ1-6; 7 nucleotides agree with TRBD1. The CDR3 totals 14 residues. From germline, CDR1 is SNHLY and CDR2 FYNNEI. J gave up 7 bases and V 6 bases, and 6 bases lay outside the gene matches. The DNA for the CDR3 is TGTGCCAGCAGCACGGGACAGATGAATTCACCCCTCCACCTT. Protein product: CASSTGQMNSPLHL.

This clonotype was counted only a few times. This rearrangement joins TRBV11-2 to TRBJ2-7; tentative D call: TRBD2 (7 bases). The CDR3 runs 16 residues. In germline, CDR1 is SGHAT, CDR2 FQNNGV. V lost 5 bases, J lost 7 bases, and 24 bases lay in between. As DNA, the CDR3 is TGTGCCAGCAGCCACCGGCGGGGGCCCGTGGGGAGGGAGCAGTACTTC. Translating gives CASSHRRGPVGREQYF.

About this clonotype: This may be a read error: a much more frequent sequence differs by one nucleotide. This chain connects TRBV29-1 to TRBJ2-1; a possible D gene is TRBD1 (5 bases). The length of the CDR3 is 13 residues. Germline CDR1 is SQVTM and CDR2 is ANQGSEA. The CDR3 loop is CRVKGDSYDEQFF. CDR3 DNA: TGCAGAGTTAAAGGAGACAGTTACGATGAGCAGTTCTTC.

This clonotype was found many times. The chain uses TRBV20-1 and TRBJ2-2; D could derive from TRBD1 or TRBD2 (5 bases each). The germline V gene encodes CDR1 DFQATT and CDR2 SNEGSKA (reference sequence). The CDR3 runs to 16 residues. V lost 0 bases, J lost 6 bases, and 17 bases lay in between. The CDR3 DNA is TGCAGTGCTAGAGATTCGAGGGGTCACGCGGCCGGGGAGCTGTTTTTT. Its translation: CSARDSRGHAAGELFF.